The 7 T cell receptor beta chains below come from one sample, sequenced in a study of T-cell reconstitution after alpha-beta-depleted transplantation in children. Library preparation (for TCRbeta) was performed with unique molecular identifiers. TCRdb used MiXCR to reprocess the PCR reads, holding one entry per CDR3 protein. Among fewer than 500,000 distinct CDR3 sequences listed, about 40% were seen once. Material: PBMCs, obtained before TCRalphabeta/CD19-depleted stem cell transplant. These receptors came from a girl aged 2-10 years with aplastic anemia, due to receive a stem cell transplant.

This clonotype has a count of ten or more. This chain joins TRBV29-1 and TRBJ1-4, with D possibly TRBD1 on 6 matching bases. This CDR3 has 13 amino acids. CDR1 is SQVTM, CDR2 ANQGSEA, per germline. Trimming left V 1 base short and J 8 bases short, with 11 bases between. CDR3 loop: CSVEAAGGEKLFF. CDR3 nucleotides: TGCAGCGTTGAAGCGGCTGGGGGCGAAAAACTGTTTTTT.

V is TRBV20-1 and J is TRBJ1-1; D is undetermined. Germline CDR1 and CDR2: DFQATT and SNEGSKA (reference sequence). CDR3 length: 13 amino acids. V lost 5 bases and J 11 bases, leaving 21 bases between the germline ends. CDR3 region: CSAPGETGVGAFF. The DNA for the CDR3 is TGCAGTGCTCCCGGGGAGACCGGGGTGGGGGCTTTCTTT.

This clonotype was recorded a few times. The chain links TRBV7-2 to TRBJ2-3; 8 bases are shared with TRBD2. Germline V gives CDR1 SGHTA, CDR2 FQGNSA. Unmatched junction bases numbered 1, after V lost 0 bases and J lost 5 bases. This CDR3 region has 14 residues. Written as DNA, the CDR3 is TGTGCCAGCAGCTTAGCCCTAGCGGGAGATACGCAGTATTTT. Its translation: CASSLALAGDTQYF.

Many counts were recorded for this clonotype. The rearrangement joins TRBV6-5 to TRBJ1-5, with D maybe TRBD1 (6 bases). Germline V gene sequence: CDR1 MNHEY, CDR2 SVGAGI. The germline V and J ends were trimmed by 2 bases and 4 bases, with 9 bases remaining between them. The CDR3 consists of 14 residues. The CDR3 DNA reads as TGTGCCAGCAGTTACCAGGGGAGAAATCAGCCCCAGCATTTT. It encodes CASSYQGRNQPQHF.

V is TRBV5-4 and J is TRBJ2-1, with 13 bases that match TRBD2. Germline V gene lookup returns CDR1 SGHNT and CDR2 YYREEE (reference sequence). V lost 4 bases and J lost 3; bases outside the gene matches: 1. CDR3 length: 15 residues. The CDR3 DNA sequence: TGTGCCAGCAGCACTAGCGGGAGGGTCTACAATGAGCAGTTCTTC. Translating it yields CASSTSGRVYNEQFF.

The rearrangement links TRBV20-1 to TRBJ2-3; D assignment may be TRBD1 or TRBD2 (6 bases each). CDR3 length: 15 residues. CDR1 DFQATT and CDR2 SNEGSKA come from the germline V gene (reference sequence). V lost 1 base to trimming and J lost 9 bases, with 20 bases between them. The CDR3 protein is CSARGPGADLRTQYF. CDR3 DNA sequence: TGCAGTGCTAGAGGGCCGGGGGCCGACTTACGGACGCAGTATTTT.

This chain connects TRBV6-2 or TRBV6-3 to TRBJ2-1; D may be TRBD1 (5 bases). Germline-derived CDR1 and CDR2 are MNHEY and SVGEGT. The length of the CDR3 is 15 residues. V lost 2 bases and J lost 4, with 12 bases in between. CDR3 in DNA: TGTGCCAGCAGTTACCGACAGAGCTTATACAATGAGCAGTTCTTC. Protein sequence: CASSYRQSLYNEQFF.